These 24 T cell receptor beta chains came from one sample sequenced in a study of T-cell reconstitution after alpha-beta-depleted transplantation in children. Unique molecular identifiers were incorporated into the prepared TCRbeta library. One entry per CDR3 protein, called by TCRdb with MiXCR from the PCR reads. The sample carries 780,000 or so distinct CDR3 sequences, under 20% recorded once. Specimen: PBMCs, mostly from graft donor cells, collected 360 days after TCRalphabeta/CD19-depleted stem cell transplant. These receptors were obtained from a male patient between 5 and 17 years old who had a stem cell transplant for acute lymphoblastic leukemia, so the T cells may come from the graft donor.

The chain links TRBV12-3 or TRBV12-4 to TRBJ2-5; D may be TRBD1 (6 bases). CDR3 size: 16 residues. Trimming removed 6 bases at V and 1 base at J, with 18 bases between. In DNA form, the CDR3 reads TGTGCCAGCAGCACCTTGGGGGCTGGGGTCCAAGAGACCCAGTACTTC. Translated: CASSTLGAGVQETQYF.

This clonotype was recorded many times. The CDR3 sequence: CASSLAVNTGELFF. As DNA, the CDR3 is TGTGCCAGCAGCTTAGCAGTGAACACCGGGGAGCTGTTTTTT. V is TRBV5-6 and J is TRBJ2-2, with unresolved D. This CDR3 contains 14 residues. Trimming removed 2 bases from V and 1 base from J, with 6 bases in between. Germline V CDR1 and CDR2: SGHDT, YYEEEE.

In this sample, this clonotype turned up a few times. CDR3 amino acids: CASSVGQGPSGANVLTF. CDR3 in DNA: TGCGCCAGCAGCGTCGGACAGGGACCCTCTGGGGCCAACGTCCTGACTTTC. The chain employs TRBV5-1 and TRBJ2-6, with 8 bases identical to TRBD1. J lost 0 bases, V lost 4 bases, and 6 bases had no gene match. The CDR3 extends over 17 amino acids. The germline V gene has CDR1 SGHRS and CDR2 YFSETQ.

This sequence joins TRBV11-2 and TRBJ2-2; no definite D call. This CDR3 spans 14 amino acids. V lost 2 bases and J lost 4, with 8 bases in between. CDR1 is SGHAT and CDR2 is FQNNGV in the germline V gene. CDR3 bases: TGTGCCAGCAGCTTAATTCTGGGCACCGGGGAGCTGTTTTTT. It specifies CASSLILGTGELFF.

This clonotype was picked up many times. The J gene is TRBJ2-3, the V gene TRBV6-4; TRBD2 agrees at 13 bases. CDR1 is MRHNA, CDR2 SNTAGT, per germline. This CDR3 region has 15 residues. The V and J ends lost 9 bases and 5 bases, in that order; junction bases with no gene match: 8. The CDR3 reads CASRTSGSSGDTQYF. The CDR3 nucleotides are TGTGCCAGTCGGACTAGCGGGAGTAGTGGAGATACGCAGTATTTT.

This clonotype has ten or more counts. The CDR3 loop reads CSVGDSPTPGELFF. The CDR3 DNA reads as TGCAGCGTGGGGGACAGCCCGACCCCCGGGGAGCTGTTTTTT. This chain joins TRBV29-1 and TRBJ2-2; TRBD1 matches at 7 bases. The germline gives CDR1 SQVTM, CDR2 ANQGSEA. This CDR3 has 14 amino acids. The V segment lost 6 bases and the J segment 6 bases; nucleotides outside the gene matches: 10.

DNA of the CDR3: TGCGCCAGCAGCTTCGAATCACCGGGGCTCGTAGCGGGAGCTTTCCCCGAGCAGTACTTC. It yields the protein CASSFESPGLVAGAFPEQYF. The chain links TRBV5-1 to TRBJ2-7, with 9 bases that match TRBD2. CDR1 and CDR2 (germline): SGHRS, YFSETQ. V shed 2 bases, J shed 6 bases, and the junction held 24 bases outside the gene matches. This CDR3 contains 20 residues. Looking up the rest from reference TRBV5-1 and TRBJ2-7 gives the full variable domain: KAGVTQTPRYLIKTRGQQVTLSCSPISGHRSVSWYQQTPGQGLQFLFEYFSETQRNKGNFPGRFSGRQFSNSRSEMNVSTLELGDSALYLCASSFESPGLVAGAFPEQYFGPGTRLTVT.

This chain joins TRBV7-9 and TRBJ1-2; maybe TRBD1 (6 bases). V was cut by 8 bases and J by 7 bases, with 20 bases left in between. The CDR3 runs 14 residues. Germline V gives CDR1 SEHNR, CDR2 FQNEAQ (reference sequence). The CDR3 region is CASSSWRGGVGYTF. For the CDR3, the DNA is TGTGCCAGCTCTTCTTGGAGAGGGGGAGTTGGCTACACCTTC.

This clonotype turned up a few times. The rearrangement links TRBV5-1 to TRBJ2-1; 10 positions match TRBD2. Trimming cost V 5 bases and J 3 bases; bases outside gene matches: 11. Germline V lookup: CDR1 SGHRS, CDR2 YFSETQ. The CDR3 is 17 amino acids. CDR3: CASRRGLAEAIYNEQFF. The CDR3 region has the DNA TGCGCCAGCAGACGTGGACTAGCGGAAGCCATCTACAATGAGCAGTTCTTC.

This clonotype turned up a few times. The chain recombines TRBV7-9 with TRBJ1-2, with TRBD1 matching 12 bases. The CDR3 runs 16 residues. The germline V gene encodes CDR1 SEHNR and CDR2 FQNEAQ (reference sequence). V gave up 3 bases and J gave up 5 bases; unmatched junction bases: 7. The CDR3 DNA is TGTGCCAGCAGCTTTCGGGACAGGGGGCCTGGTTATGGCTACACCTTC. Encoded protein: CASSFRDRGPGYGYTF. Full variable domain (rest looked up from reference TRBV7-9 and TRBJ1-2): DTGVSQNPRHKITKRGQNVTFRCDPISEHNRLYWYRQTLGQGPEFLTYFQNEAQLEKSRLLSDRFSAERPKGSFSTLEIQRTEQGDSAMYLCASSFRDRGPGYGYTFGSGTRLTVV.

This clonotype was counted at least ten times. The J gene is TRBJ2-3, the V gene TRBV7-9; no reliable D call. Trimming removed 3 bases at V and 0 bases at J, with 10 bases between. CDR1 is SEHNR and CDR2 is FQNEAQ in the germline V gene (reference sequence). This CDR3 spans 15 amino acids. DNA for the CDR3: TGTGCCAGCAGCTTTGGGGAAACTAGCACAGATACGCAGTATTTT. Amino acids: CASSFGETSTDTQYF.

This rearrangement joins TRBV5-1 to TRBJ2-1, with 13 bases identical to TRBD2. The CDR3 contains 15 residues. Germline V CDR1 and CDR2: SGHRS, YFSETQ. Unmatched junction bases numbered 6, after V lost 4 bases and J lost 8 bases. The CDR3 DNA sequence: TGCGCCAGCAGCATCGGACTAGCGGGAGTATATGAGCAGTTCTTC. Residues: CASSIGLAGVYEQFF.

This clonotype was found many times. This sequence joins TRBV18 and TRBJ2-5; D gene uncertain. The CDR3 is 13 residues long. CDR1 is KGHSH and CDR2 is LQKENI in the germline V gene. Trimming removed 3 bases at V and 5 bases at J, with 10 bases between. CDR3 DNA: TGTGCCAGCTCACCCACTCTTGGGGAGACCCAGTACTTC. This codes for CASSPTLGETQYF. The variable domain in full, with the rest retrieved from reference TRBV18 and TRBJ2-5, is NAGVMQNPRHLVRRRGQEARLRCSPMKGHSHVYWYRQLPEEGLKFMVYLQKENIIDESGMPKERFSAEFPKEGPSILRIQQVVRGDSAAYFCASSPTLGETQYFGPGTRLLVL.

This clonotype occurred a few times. The chain combines TRBV7-6 with TRBJ2-1; 10 bases are shared with TRBD2. V trimming: 4 bases; J trimming: 7 bases; junction bases outside the gene matches: 4. Germline values: CDR1 SGHVS, CDR2 FNYEAQ. The CDR3 runs to 14 residues. The CDR3, as DNA: TGTGCCAGCAGCTCCGGGACTAGCGCTAATGAGCAGTTCTTC. Its translation: CASSSGTSANEQFF.

The rearrangement links TRBV15 to TRBJ1-5, with D unclear. The ends were cut back, 1 base at V and 1 base at J, with 5 bases in the middle. CDR3 size: 14 residues. Germline V gene lookup returns CDR1 LNHNV and CDR2 YYDKDF (reference sequence). CDR3 nucleotide sequence: TGTGCCACCAGCAGAGGTACCAGCAATCAGCCCCAGCATTTT. As protein: CATSRGTSNQPQHF.

This clonotype occurred many times. The rearrangement links TRBV29-1 to TRBJ2-7; 11 nucleotides line up with TRBD2. Germline V gene sequence: CDR1 SQVTM, CDR2 ANQGSEA. After removal of 4 bases from V and 7 bases from J, the junction contained 6 bases not matched to a gene. The CDR3 has 13 residues. CDR3 DNA: TGCAGCGTTGGGGGACTAGCGGTAAGGGAGCAGTACTTC. Residues: CSVGGLAVREQYF.

V is TRBV20-1 and J is TRBJ2-1; the match to TRBD2 covers 11 bases. Germline V gene data show CDR1 as DFQATT and CDR2 as SNEGSKA (reference sequence). The CDR3 is 19 residues long. V trimming: 0 bases; J trimming: 2 bases; junction bases outside the gene matches: 12. The CDR3 is CSARDWTSGSFPTYNEQFF. As DNA, the CDR3 is TGCAGTGCTAGAGACTGGACTAGCGGGTCCTTTCCTACCTACAATGAGCAGTTCTTC.

V is TRBV27 and J is TRBJ2-3, with D perhaps matching TRBD2 (7 bases). The V end lost 2 bases, the J end lost 6 bases, and 21 bases lay between the germline ends. The CDR3 length is 17 residues. Germline assignment: CDR1 MNHEY and CDR2 SMNVEV (reference sequence). CDR3 region: CASSLNPGLWGGDTQYF. CDR3 in DNA: TGTGCCAGCAGTTTAAATCCAGGACTGTGGGGGGGCGATACGCAGTATTTT.

This clonotype was found a few times. This sequence joins TRBV5-1 and TRBJ1-2; D unresolved. The CDR3 is made up of 15 amino acids. Germline CDR1 and CDR2: SGHRS and YFSETQ. The V end lost 4 bases, the J end lost 3 bases, and 16 bases lay between the germline ends. DNA of the CDR3: TGCGCCAGCAGCCCTGCCGGCGGCCAGGACTATGGCTACACCTTC. It codes for CASSPAGGQDYGYTF. The variable domain in full, completed from reference TRBV5-1 and TRBJ1-2, reads KAGVTQTPRYLIKTRGQQVTLSCSPISGHRSVSWYQQTPGQGLQFLFEYFSETQRNKGNFPGRFSGRQFSNSRSEMNVSTLELGDSALYLCASSPAGGQDYGYTFGSGTRLTVV.

This clonotype was observed a few times. The chain recombines TRBV3-1 with TRBJ2-2; 7 bases agree with TRBD2. CDR1 and CDR2 (germline): LGHDT, YNNKEL (reference sequence). The CDR3 consists of 16 residues. Losses at the gene ends were 0 bases for V and 2 bases for J; bases not matched to a gene: 3. CDR3 in amino acids: CASSQEGRVNTGELFF. The CDR3 DNA reads as TGTGCCAGCAGCCAAGAAGGGAGGGTAAACACCGGGGAGCTGTTTTTT.

This clonotype showed up just a few times. The CDR3 sequence is CASTLAGGLTDTQYF. The CDR3 region has the DNA TGTGCCAGCACCCTCGCGGGAGGGCTCACAGATACGCAGTATTTT. The gene calls are TRBV12-3 or TRBV12-4 and TRBJ2-3, with 9 bases aligning to TRBD2. The V and J ends lost 7 bases and 2 bases, in that order; junction bases with no gene match: 7. The CDR3 has 15 residues.

The chain employs TRBV11-2 and TRBJ2-7; 14 positions match TRBD2. V was clipped by 5 bases and J by 4 bases; unmatched bases: 7. This CDR3 is built from 16 residues. Per the germline V gene, CDR1 is SGHAT and CDR2 is FQNNGV. CDR3 nucleotide sequence: TGTGCCAGCAGCCCCAGACTAGCGGGAGGGGATTACGAGCAGTACTTC. Translating it yields CASSPRLAGGDYEQYF.

This clonotype was detected only a few times. This chain joins TRBV29-1 and TRBJ2-6; D gene uncertain. From germline, CDR1 is SQVTM and CDR2 ANQGSEA. The CDR3 is made up of 14 amino acids. V lost 3 bases and J lost 0, with 6 bases in between. CDR3 bases: TGCAGCGTTGAGCAATTCTCTGGGGCCAACGTCCTGACTTTC. It codes for CSVEQFSGANVLTF.

The chain carries TRBV20-1 and TRBJ2-1; 8 positions match TRBD2. The CDR3 has 14 amino acids. V lost 0 bases and J lost 8; bases outside the gene matches: 6. Germline V gene lookup returns CDR1 DFQATT and CDR2 SNEGSKA (reference sequence). The CDR3 nucleotides read TGCAGTGCTAGAGATTCAGCGGGGGTTCATGAGCAGTTCTTC. Translated: CSARDSAGVHEQFF.